This T cell receptor beta chain was recovered during a study of OX40 agonist ivuxolimab in advanced cancers. The cohort excluded patients with autoimmune disease history or systemic immunosuppression. The V gene lost 8 bases and the J gene lost 8 bases, with 25 bases spanning the gap. The CDR3 runs 16 residues. Germline V gene lookup returns CDR1 SGDLS and CDR2 YYNGEE. Generated by immunoSEQ multiplex PCR, the TCRdb table keeps only in-frame clones and is missing some. The sample carries around 95,000 clones, 90% to 95% recorded once. This TCR was sampled from an adult with an advanced solid tumor such as melanoma, head and neck, liver or kidney cancer. The starting material was CD4+ or CD8+ T cells sorted from blood, obtained in a trial of the OX40 agonist ivuxolimab. This chain links TRBV9 with TRBJ1-4, with TRBD1 as a possible D gene (5 bases). In DNA form, the CDR3 reads TGTGCCAGTTCCGCCGGGAACGCCGGGGGATTGGAAAAACTGTTTTTT. This encodes CASSAGNAGGLEKLFF.